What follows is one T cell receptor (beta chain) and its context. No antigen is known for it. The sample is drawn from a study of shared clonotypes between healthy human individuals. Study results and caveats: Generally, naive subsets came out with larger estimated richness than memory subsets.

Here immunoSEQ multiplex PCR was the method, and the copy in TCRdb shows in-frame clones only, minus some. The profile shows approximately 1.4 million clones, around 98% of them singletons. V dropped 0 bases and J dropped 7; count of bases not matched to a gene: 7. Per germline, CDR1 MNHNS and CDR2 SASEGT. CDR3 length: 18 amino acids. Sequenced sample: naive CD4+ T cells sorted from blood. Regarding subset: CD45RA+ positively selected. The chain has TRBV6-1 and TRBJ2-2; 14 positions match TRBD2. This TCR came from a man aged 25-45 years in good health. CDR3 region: CASSEAGTSGRVNGELFF. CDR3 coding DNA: TGTGCCAGCAGTGAAGCGGGGACTAGCGGGAGAGTCAACGGGGAGCTGTTTTTT.